Here is one TCR beta chain with its context. Participants' own reports of clinical history determined their cohort assignment. This specimen belongs to a study of blood T cell repertoires in COVID-19. CDR3 length equals 15 residues. Germline CDR1 SGHTA, CDR2 FQGNSA. V lost 3 bases to trimming and J lost 3 bases; unmatched junction nucleotides: 6. Method: immunoSEQ multiplex PCR; TCRdb's copy keeps in-frame clones and lacks some. The sample includes more than 250,000 clones, around 85% of them seen just once. V gene TRBV7-2 combines with J gene TRBJ2-3, with 7 positions matching TRBD1. The sequence was collected from a man aged 25 to 45 who had recovered from COVID-19. Sequenced: PBMCs or T cells enriched from blood (not recorded which). The CDR3 is CASSFTGVPTDTQYF. For the CDR3, the DNA is TGTGCCAGCAGCTTCACAGGGGTACCTACAGATACGCAGTATTTT.